Each of the 27 T cell receptor beta chains below was sequenced from the same sample in a study of blood T cell repertoires in COVID-19. Sequencing used immunoSEQ multiplex PCR; TCRdb keeps in-frame clones, though not all of them. The profile shows under 150,000 clones, about 77% of them singletons. The specimen was peripheral blood. These TCRs come from a man aged 80 or over with acute or convalescent COVID-19.

This clone was recorded only once. The chain has TRBV19 and TRBJ1-2; 8 bases match TRBD1. The CDR3 loop spans 14 amino acids. The germline V gene encodes CDR1 LNHDA and CDR2 SQIVND (reference sequence). Trimming took 9 bases from V and 7 from J; bases not matched to a gene: 13. CDR3 protein: CASQTDRGYGGYTF. CDR3 nucleotides: TGTGCCAGCCAAACTGACAGGGGATACGGTGGCTACACCTTC.

This clone was seen only a few times. The chain couples TRBV28 to TRBJ1-1, with D possibly TRBD1 on 5 matching bases. V gave up 2 bases and J gave up 4 bases, with 20 bases separating them. Per germline, CDR1 MDHEN and CDR2 SYDVKM. The CDR3 runs 17 residues. DNA of the CDR3: TGTGCCAGCAGTTTAATGCAGGGAGGAGTGTCGGTCACTGAAGCTTTCTTT. Its protein product is CASSLMQGGVSVTEAFF.

The rearrangement joins TRBV13 to TRBJ2-3, with a tentative D call TRBD2 (6 bases). Trimming cost V 1 base and J 0 bases, with 14 bases left between them. There are 17 residues in the CDR3. Germline V CDR1 and CDR2: PRHDT, FYEKMQ (reference sequence). The CDR3 loop reads CASSLVAGIASTDTQYF. The CDR3 DNA follows: TGTGCCAGCAGCTTAGTGGCGGGGATAGCTAGCACAGATACGCAGTATTTT.

The chain employs TRBV6-5 and TRBJ2-7, with TRBD1 as a possible D gene (6 bases). Trimming removed 4 bases from V and 0 bases from J, with 13 bases in between. Germline values: CDR1 MNHEY, CDR2 SVGAGI. The CDR3 has 15 amino acids. The CDR3 loop reads CASSSTRDNSYEQYF. The CDR3 coding sequence is TGTGCCAGCAGTTCAACCCGGGACAACTCCTACGAGCAGTACTTC.

This chain uses TRBV6-2 or TRBV6-3 with TRBJ2-6; TRBD1 agrees at 7 bases. Germline trimming cut 2 bases from V and 2 bases from J; bases unmatched to any gene: 3. The germline V gene has CDR1 MNHEY and CDR2 SVGEGT. CDR3 length: 16 residues. The CDR3 sequence: CASSYPTGTGANVLTF. The CDR3 nucleotides read TGTGCCAGCAGTTACCCGACAGGGACTGGGGCCAACGTCCTGACTTTC.

This chain links TRBV5-1 with TRBJ1-2, with 12 bases that match TRBD1. The CDR3 is 16 residues long. Per germline, CDR1 SGHRS and CDR2 YFSETQ. With V trimmed by 5 bases and J by 4 bases, 9 bases remained unmatched. As DNA, the CDR3 is TGCGCCAGCAGTGTGGGACAGGGGGCGCATATCTATGGCTACACCTTC. Translated: CASSVGQGAHIYGYTF.

The V call is TRBV5-1, the J call TRBJ2-7; tentatively, D is TRBD1 (6 bases). Germline V lookup: CDR1 SGHRS, CDR2 YFSETQ. V was shortened by 0 bases and J by 0 bases, with 10 bases between the two germline ends. The CDR3 is 15 residues long. CDR3 nucleotide sequence: TGCGCCAGCAGCTTGGCCTTGGACAGCTCCTACGAGCAGTACTTC. Translation: CASSLALDSSYEQYF. Together with reference TRBV5-1 and TRBJ2-7, the CDR3 gives the full variable domain: KAGVTQTPRYLIKTRGQQVTLSCSPISGHRSVSWYQQTPGQGLQFLFEYFSETQRNKGNFPGRFSGRQFSNSRSEMNVSTLELGDSALYLCASSLALDSSYEQYFGPGTRLTVT.

This chain joins TRBV9 and TRBJ1-2; D is uncertain. The CDR3 loop spans 13 amino acids. Trimming stripped 2 bases from V and 0 bases from J, with 5 bases between. Germline loops: CDR1 SGDLS, CDR2 YYNGEE. The CDR3 nucleotides read TGTGCCAGCAGCGTCTCCCCTAACTATGGCTACACCTTC. Translation: CASSVSPNYGYTF.

The chain is built from TRBV29-1 and TRBJ1-1; the match to TRBD1 covers 7 bases. Trimming cost V 6 bases and J 5 bases; bases outside gene matches: 9. Per the germline V gene, CDR1 is SQVTM and CDR2 is ANQGSEA. The CDR3 sequence is 13 residues long. The CDR3 reads CSVQTGPETEAFF. The CDR3 nucleotides read TGCAGCGTACAGACAGGGCCAGAAACTGAAGCTTTCTTT.

The sample holds a few counts of this clone. Other nucleotide sequences from this sample produce the same CDR3. The chain couples TRBV6-6 to TRBJ1-1; D gene ambiguous. This CDR3 spans 14 amino acids. Trimming pared 0 bases from V and 0 bases from J, leaving 5 bases between. Germline CDR1 and CDR2: MNHNY and SVGAGI (reference sequence). The CDR3 is CASSYSELNTEAFF. The DNA for the CDR3 is TGTGCCAGCAGTTACTCCGAGTTGAACACTGAAGCTTTCTTT.

The rearrangement links TRBV2 to TRBJ2-1, with TRBD1 matching over 9 bases. CDR3 length: 15 amino acids. Germline CDR1 and CDR2: SNHLY and FYNNEI. The trim removed 4 bases at V and 2 bases at J, leaving 3 bases unmatched. DNA of the CDR3: TGTGCCAGCAGTGCGGGACAGGGAACCTACAATGAGCAGTTCTTC. Its protein is CASSAGQGTYNEQFF.

The rearrangement links TRBV5-1 to TRBJ1-4; the match to TRBD1 covers 7 bases. With V trimmed by 6 bases and J by 4 bases, 6 bases remained unmatched. CDR1 is SGHRS and CDR2 is YFSETQ in the germline V gene. The CDR3 covers 14 residues. CDR3: CASTGGRLNEKLFF. CDR3 nucleotides: TGCGCCAGCACAGGGGGGCGGCTTAATGAAAAACTGTTTTTT. Complete variable domain (other parts from reference TRBV5-1 and TRBJ1-4): KAGVTQTPRYLIKTRGQQVTLSCSPISGHRSVSWYQQTPGQGLQFLFEYFSETQRNKGNFPGRFSGRQFSNSRSEMNVSTLELGDSALYLCASTGGRLNEKLFFGSGTQLSVL.

This chain joins TRBV5-1 and TRBJ1-4, with TRBD1 as a possible D gene (5 bases). The germline V gene has CDR1 SGHRS and CDR2 YFSETQ. V shed 2 bases and J shed 8 bases, with 13 bases lying between them. The CDR3 loop spans 14 amino acids. For the CDR3, the DNA is TGCGCCAGCAGCTTTTCCGATGGGGGGGAAAAACTGTTTTTT. Protein sequence: CASSFSDGGEKLFF.

The CDR3 spells CATSRGTDSASYEQYF. In DNA form, the CDR3 reads TGTGCCACCAGCAGAGGAACGGACAGTGCCTCCTACGAGCAGTACTTC. This rearrangement joins TRBV15 to TRBJ2-7; D is possibly TRBD1 (6 bases). V dropped 1 base and J dropped 0 bases, with 13 bases sitting between them. The CDR3 extends over 16 amino acids. CDR1 and CDR2 from the germline V gene are LNHNV and YYDKDF (reference sequence).

The V gene is TRBV7-2, the J gene TRBJ2-1; a weak D match, TRBD2 (5 bases). This CDR3 region has 12 residues. V lost 8 bases and J lost 10, with 15 bases in between. Germline CDR1 and CDR2: SGHTA and FQGNSA. The DNA for the CDR3 is TGTGCCAGCGGACTGACTTGGAACGAGCAGTTCTTC. As protein: CASGLTWNEQFF.

The V and J genes are TRBV7-9 and TRBJ2-7; D perhaps matches TRBD1 (6 bases). The germline V gene encodes CDR1 SEHNR and CDR2 FQNEAQ (reference sequence). The CDR3 runs to 15 residues. V shed 6 bases and J shed 0 bases, with 15 bases lying between them. The DNA for the CDR3 is TGTGCCAGCAGTCTGACAGGAGCCTTCTCCTACGAGCAGTACTTC. Translating it yields CASSLTGAFSYEQYF.

CDR3 DNA sequence: TGTGCCAGCAGCCCTGGGACAGGAGGTGCTAATGAAAAACTGTTTTTT. It specifies CASSPGTGGANEKLFF. This rearrangement joins TRBV4-2 to TRBJ1-4; 8 nucleotides align to TRBD1. The CDR3 extends over 16 amino acids. Losses at the gene ends were 4 bases for V and 3 bases for J; bases not matched to a gene: 7. Germline loops: CDR1 LGHNA, CDR2 YNFKEQ.

This rearrangement joins TRBV27 to TRBJ1-4; D gene uncertain. The CDR3 runs to 12 residues. Per germline, CDR1 MNHEY and CDR2 SMNVEV (reference sequence). With 6 bases removed from V and 12 bases from J, the gap between germline ends came to 14 bases. The CDR3 DNA reads TGTGCCAGCAGGCCTCTGGCGGGAGAACTGTTTTTT. Protein sequence: CASRPLAGELFF.

This rearrangement joins TRBV11-2 to TRBJ1-1; TRBD1 agrees at 8 bases. V gave up 5 bases and J gave up 7 bases; unmatched junction bases: 3. Germline CDR1 is SGHAT and CDR2 is FQNNGV. The CDR3 is made up of 12 amino acids. As DNA, the CDR3 is TGTGCCAGCAGCCAAGACAGGGGTGAAGCTTTCTTT. Translation: CASSQDRGEAFF. The variable domain in full, with the rest retrieved from reference TRBV11-2 and TRBJ1-1, is EAGVAQSPRYKIIEKRQSVAFWCNPISGHATLYWYQQILGQGPKLLIQFQNNGVVDDSQLPKDRFSAERLKGVDSTLKIQPAKLEDSAVYLCASSQDRGEAFFGQGTRLTVV.

This clone has a single count. This chain uses TRBV20-1 with TRBJ2-7, with D perhaps TRBD1 (5 bases). Germline CDR1 and CDR2: DFQATT and SNEGSKA (reference sequence). Trimming removed 3 bases at V and 3 bases at J, with 6 bases between. The CDR3 runs 11 residues. This CDR3 reads CSARDNYEQYF. CDR3 bases: TGCAGTGCTAGGGACAACTACGAGCAGTACTTC.

This sequence joins TRBV6-5 and TRBJ2-1, with D tentatively TRBD2 (6 bases). With 1 base removed from V and 2 bases from J, the gap between germline ends came to 9 bases. Germline lookup yields CDR1 MNHEY and CDR2 SVGAGI. This CDR3 contains 15 residues. The CDR3 DNA reads TGTGCCAGCAGTTACTTCGCGGGGCCCTACAATGAGCAGTTCTTC. Residues: CASSYFAGPYNEQFF.

In its sample, this clone was seen once. The chain couples TRBV19 to TRBJ2-4; 7 bases line up with TRBD1. The CDR3 totals 14 residues. V gave up 11 bases and J gave up 3 bases; unmatched junction bases: 10. Germline CDR1 reads LNHDA; CDR2 reads SQIVND (reference sequence). This chain's CDR3 is CACASTGIKNIQYF. CDR3 nucleotides: TGTGCCTGCGCCTCGACAGGGATCAAAAACATTCAGTACTTC.

The CDR3: CASSAGTGNLNEQYF. As DNA, the CDR3 is TGTGCCAGCTCAGCCGGGACAGGGAACCTTAACGAGCAGTACTTC. The gene calls are TRBV18 and TRBJ2-7; 9 positions match TRBD1. V gave up 5 bases and J gave up 5 bases; unmatched junction bases: 10. This CDR3 contains 15 residues. Germline-derived CDR1 and CDR2 are KGHSH and LQKENI.

CDR3 nucleotide sequence: TGTGCCAGCAGTGAAGCGGGGGGGCGCTGGGATGGCTACACCTTC. This encodes CASSEAGGRWDGYTF. This sequence joins TRBV6-1 and TRBJ1-2, with D possibly being TRBD1 (6 bases). V was trimmed by 0 bases and J by 6 bases, leaving 14 bases between them. Germline loops: CDR1 MNHNS, CDR2 SASEGT. This CDR3 has 15 amino acids.

This clone was seen repeatedly, ten times or more. J is TRBJ2-5 and V is TRBV18; TRBD1 matches at 11 bases. In germline, CDR1 is KGHSH, CDR2 LQKENI. V trimming: 1 base; J trimming: 4 bases; junction bases outside the gene matches: 5. The CDR3 covers 16 residues. CDR3 region: CASSPLGTGGGETQYF. The CDR3 region has the DNA TGTGCCAGCTCACCACTCGGGACAGGGGGAGGAGAGACCCAGTACTTC. Full variable domain (outside the CDR3, taken from reference TRBV18 and TRBJ2-5): NAGVMQNPRHLVRRRGQEARLRCSPMKGHSHVYWYRQLPEEGLKFMVYLQKENIIDESGMPKERFSAEFPKEGPSILRIQQVVRGDSAAYFCASSPLGTGGGETQYFGPGTRLLVL.

The V gene is TRBV9, the J gene TRBJ2-5; a weak D match, TRBD2 (6 bases). The CDR3 contains 14 residues. Per germline, CDR1 SGDLS and CDR2 YYNGEE. The V end lost 4 bases, the J end lost 9 bases, and 19 bases lay between the germline ends. CDR3 sequence (DNA): TGTGCCAGCAGCCAAGATGGGCAGGGAGGCGCCCAGTACTTC. Amino acid sequence: CASSQDGQGGAQYF.

This clone was counted between two and nine times. The V and J genes are TRBV12-3 or TRBV12-4 and TRBJ2-1; D remains ambiguous. With 3 bases removed from V and 7 bases from J, the gap between germline ends came to 7 bases. The CDR3 totals 12 residues. The CDR3 sequence is CASSFRANEQFF. CDR3 coding DNA: TGTGCCAGCAGTTTCCGAGCAAATGAGCAGTTCTTC.